These 16 T cell receptor beta chains were all obtained from the same sample, sequenced in a study of cytomegalovirus exposure and HLA in healthy donors. The PCR made use of 60 Vbeta and 13 Jbeta primers. Only in-frame clones appear in the TCRdb table, and some are missing; sequencing was by immunoSEQ multiplex PCR. The repertoire includes some 140,000 clones, over 60% of them detected once, and 4% sits in the top ten. Sequencing was carried out using PBMCs. The source of these receptors is a woman in her 40s in good health and CMV-seronegative.

The gene calls are TRBV6-1 and TRBJ1-4, with D tentatively TRBD1 (6 bases). The germline CDR1 and CDR2 sequences are MNHNS and SASEGT. Deletions cut 0 bases from V and 7 bases from J, with 27 bases between. This CDR3 region has 20 residues. CDR3 amino acids: CASSEALLIGGSGISEKLFF. CDR3 DNA sequence: TGTGCCAGCAGTGAAGCGCTTCTTATAGGGGGTTCGGGTATTAGTGAAAAACTGTTTTTT.

This chain uses TRBV5-8 with TRBJ1-5, with 11 nucleotides matching TRBD1. CDR3 length: 16 residues. V dropped 0 bases and J dropped 2; count of bases not matched to a gene: 1. CDR1 and CDR2 (germline): SGHTS, YDEGEE. The CDR3 DNA reads as TGTGCCAGCAGCTTGGCGGGACAGGGGGGCAATCAGCCCCAGCATTTT. Translated: CASSLAGQGGNQPQHF.

The chain carries TRBV5-4 and TRBJ2-3; 8 nucleotides agree with TRBD1. With 4 bases clipped from V and 8 bases from J, the junction kept 9 bases outside the gene matches. The CDR3 spans 14 residues. Germline V gene lookup returns CDR1 SGHNT and CDR2 YYREEE (reference sequence). CDR3 protein: CASSVGQGRGTQYF. The CDR3 DNA is TGTGCCAGCAGCGTAGGACAGGGACGGGGTACGCAGTATTTT.

The chain combines TRBV27 with TRBJ2-7, with 11 bases lining up with TRBD2. Germline assignment: CDR1 MNHEY and CDR2 SMNVEV (reference sequence). After removal of 7 bases from V and 2 bases from J, the junction contained 4 bases not matched to a gene. This CDR3 has 14 amino acids. CDR3 loop: CASTPGLAAYEQYF. The CDR3 DNA reads TGTGCCAGCACTCCGGGACTAGCGGCCTACGAGCAGTACTTC.

This clone has just one count. The genes are TRBV12-5 and TRBJ2-2; no clear D gene. Germline V gives CDR1 LGHNT, CDR2 FRNRAP. Trimming pared 2 bases from V and 2 bases from J, leaving 9 bases between. The CDR3 has 15 residues. CDR3 loop: CASGLRTPNTGELFF. The CDR3 DNA follows: TGTGCTAGTGGTTTGCGAACTCCTAACACCGGGGAGCTGTTTTTT.

A few counts support this clone. This rearrangement joins TRBV6-1 to TRBJ2-3; 8 bases map to TRBD1. J lost 1 base, V lost 6 bases, and 6 bases had no gene match. This CDR3 comprises 15 residues. Germline assignment: CDR1 MNHNS and CDR2 SASEGT. The chain's CDR3 is CASSRGQGGTDTQYF. The CDR3 DNA is TGTGCCAGCAGCCGCGGACAGGGAGGCACAGATACGCAGTATTTT.

The chain combines TRBV9 with TRBJ1-1; tentatively, D is TRBD1 (5 bases). Germline assignment: CDR1 SGDLS and CDR2 YYNGEE. V was clipped by 0 bases and J by 0 bases, with 9 bases between them. The CDR3 totals 15 residues. Written as DNA, the CDR3 is TGTGCCAGCAGCGTAGCTGCGGGACTGAACACTGAAGCTTTCTTT. This encodes CASSVAAGLNTEAFF.

This chain links TRBV11-2 with TRBJ1-3; D is unclear. The CDR3 contains 16 residues. V was cut by 0 bases and J by 0 bases, with 9 bases left in between. Looked up from germline, CDR1 is SGHAT and CDR2 is FQNNGV. Here the CDR3 DNA reads TGTGCCAGCAGCTTAGAGGGCGGGAGCTCTGGAAACACCATATATTTT. This gives the protein CASSLEGGSSGNTIYF.

For the CDR3, the DNA is TGTGCCAGTAGGTCAAGGACAGGGTTCTATGGCTACACCTTC. Translated: CASRSRTGFYGYTF. The genes are TRBV19 and TRBJ1-2; 8 nucleotides line up with TRBD1. There are 14 residues in the CDR3. V gave up 6 bases and J gave up 4 bases; unmatched junction bases: 7. The germline V gene has CDR1 LNHDA and CDR2 SQIVND (reference sequence).

The chain uses TRBV28 and TRBJ2-3; D is possibly TRBD2 (6 bases). Germline V gives CDR1 MDHEN, CDR2 SYDVKM. V gave up 7 bases and J gave up 5 bases, with 16 bases separating them. The CDR3 sequence is 14 residues long. The CDR3 region has the DNA TGTGCCAGCACGCGACCTAGCGTAATAGATACGCAGTATTTT. This gives the protein CASTRPSVIDTQYF.

This clone came up once. The CDR3 is CASSDEGGLIYGYTF. In nucleotides, the CDR3 is TGTGCCAGTAGCGACGAGGGTGGACTGATCTATGGCTACACCTTC. The gene calls are TRBV19 and TRBJ1-2; D gene ambiguous. The V gene's germline CDR1 is LNHDA and CDR2 SQIVND (reference sequence). V was clipped by 6 bases and J by 4 bases, with 18 bases between them. This CDR3 spans 15 amino acids.

DNA for the CDR3: TGTGCCACCACCGGAGGGCTGCATAATAATTCACCCCTCCACTTT. Protein: CATTGGLHNNSPLHF. The chain employs TRBV15 and TRBJ1-6, with unresolved D. The germline V and J ends were trimmed by 7 bases and 5 bases, with 15 bases remaining between them. The CDR3 sequence is 15 residues long. Germline-derived CDR1 and CDR2 are LNHNV and YYDKDF (reference sequence).

The genes are TRBV18 and TRBJ1-4; a weak D match, TRBD1 (6 bases). Germline values: CDR1 KGHSH, CDR2 LQKENI. The CDR3 contains 14 residues. V was clipped by 3 bases and J by 6 bases, with 11 bases between them. The CDR3: CASSPQGKDEKLFF. In nucleotides, the CDR3 is TGTGCCAGCTCACCCCAGGGGAAAGATGAAAAACTGTTTTTT.

The chain recombines TRBV5-1 with TRBJ2-1; 12 bases align to TRBD1. CDR1 and CDR2 (germline): SGHRS, YFSETQ. V gave up 1 base and J gave up 5 bases; unmatched junction bases: 10. The CDR3 is 18 residues long. The chain's CDR3 is CASSLRGTGGYPNNEQFF. As DNA, the CDR3 is TGCGCCAGCAGCTTGAGGGGGACAGGGGGCTACCCGAACAATGAGCAGTTCTTC.

V is TRBV10-1 and J is TRBJ2-1, with D uncertain. Germline CDR1 WNHNN, CDR2 SYGVQD (reference sequence). V lost 4 bases to trimming and J lost 3 bases, with 13 bases between them. CDR3 length equals 15 residues. CDR3 bases: TGCGCCAGCAGTGTAACGGCGGTTGGCTACAATGAGCAGTTCTTC. Its protein is CASSVTAVGYNEQFF.

The chain combines TRBV7-2 with TRBJ2-7, with TRBD2 matching 15 bases. Looked up from germline, CDR1 is SGHTA and CDR2 is FQGNSA. The CDR3 totals 14 residues. The junction had 2 bases not matched to a gene; V was cut back by 6 bases and J by 5 bases. CDR3 region: CASSWTSGGDEQYF. The CDR3 DNA sequence: TGTGCCAGCAGTTGGACTAGCGGGGGGGACGAGCAGTACTTC.